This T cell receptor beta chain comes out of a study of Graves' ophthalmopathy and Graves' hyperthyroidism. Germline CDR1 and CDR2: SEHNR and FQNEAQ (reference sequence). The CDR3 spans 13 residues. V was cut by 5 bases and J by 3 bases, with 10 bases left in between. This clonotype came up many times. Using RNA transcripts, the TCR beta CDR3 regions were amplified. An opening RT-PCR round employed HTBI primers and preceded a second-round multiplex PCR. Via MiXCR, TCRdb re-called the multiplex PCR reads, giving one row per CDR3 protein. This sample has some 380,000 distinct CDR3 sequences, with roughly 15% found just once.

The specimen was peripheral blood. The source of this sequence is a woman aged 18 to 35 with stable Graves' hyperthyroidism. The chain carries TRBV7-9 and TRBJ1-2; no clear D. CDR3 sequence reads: CASSPPSDYGYTF. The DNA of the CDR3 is TGTGCCAGCAGCCCTCCTTCCGACTATGGCTACACCTTC.